The sequence of this T cell receptor beta chain was determined in a study of cytomegalovirus exposure and HLA in healthy donors. Study in general: The early release's HLA-typed donors yielded 65 million to 85 million unique TCRs.

V lost 2 bases and J lost 0, with 11 bases in between. Germline V gene lookup returns CDR1 SGHDT and CDR2 YYEEEE. CDR3 length equals 15 residues. 60 Vbeta and 13 Jbeta primers were used in PCR. Here immunoSEQ multiplex PCR was the method, and the copy in TCRdb shows in-frame clones only, minus some. Of 150,000 or so clones detected, about 80% appear once; the ten largest clones hold 0.55% to 0.8%. This TCR came from a male donor in good health and CMV-seronegative. Sequenced input: PBMCs. The rearrangement joins TRBV5-6 to TRBJ1-2; tentative D call: TRBD1 (5 bases). This chain's CDR3 is CASSFSPGPNYGYTF. The CDR3 nucleotides are TGTGCCAGCAGCTTCAGCCCAGGGCCTAACTATGGCTACACCTTC. The full variable domain, rest sourced from reference TRBV5-6 and TRBJ1-2, is DAGVTQSPTHLIKTRGQQVTLRCSPKSGHDTVSWYQQALGQGPQFIFQYYEEEERQRGNFPDRFSGHQFPNYSSELNVNALLLGDSALYLCASSFSPGPNYGYTFGSGTRLTVV.